The table lists the clone carrying this TCR beta chain with many counts. The source of the sample is a study of neurological immune-mediated disorders. It was by 5'RACE with 10-nucleotide random UMIs that the cDNA was made. MiXCR, applied by TCRdb to the 5' RACE reads, yields one record per CDR3 protein. The repertoire holds about 80,000 distinct CDR3 sequences, about 5.6% seen once, with 7.9% in the top ten. Specified time point: longitudinal time-point 2. From germline, CDR1 is SGHRS and CDR2 YFSETQ. The CDR3 sequence is 13 residues long. V was trimmed by 5 bases and J by 6 bases, leaving 14 bases between them.

The J gene is TRBJ1-2, the V gene TRBV5-1; D remains ambiguous. The sequenced sample was PBMCs. The clonotype originates from a woman aged 55-70 years with multiple sclerosis. The CDR3, as DNA: TGCGCCAGCAGGGCCAACCTGGGGAATGGCTACACCTTC. Encoded protein: CASRANLGNGYTF.